One and the same sample provided the 31 T cell receptor beta chains below, sequenced in a study of a mutant IDH1 vaccine in newly diagnosed glioma. Time point given: week 35, safety follow-up. The study gave 300 ug of mutant IDH1 20-mer peptide per vaccine dose, with topical imiquimod. Measured with immunoSEQ multiplex PCR; TCRdb has only the in-frame clones, and not every one. This sample has 40,000 to 55,000 clones; approximately 79% occur once, and the top ten carry 5.5% to 8.5%. Antigens of these TCRs are unknown. Material: PBMCs, obtained from a glioma patient whose treatment included an IDH1 peptide vaccine. These receptor sequences come from a man in his forties with glioma.

The chain employs TRBV21-1 and TRBJ1-5; the table names TRBD1, a call not compared with the DNA. TRBV21-1 is listed as a pseudogene. The CDR3 covers 13 residues. The chain's CDR3 is CASTPLGDQPQHF. CDR3 nucleotide sequence: TGTGCCAGCACACCTTTAGGGGATCAGCCCCAGCATTTT.

The chain couples TRBV6-5 to TRBJ1-2, with D perhaps matching TRBD1 (5 bases). Germline V gene lookup returns CDR1 MNHEY and CDR2 SVGAGI. CDR3 length: 12 residues. Trimming removed 0 bases from V and 10 bases from J, with 9 bases in between. DNA for the CDR3: TGTGCCAGCAGTTACTCGACAGCGGACTACACCTTC. This codes for CASSYSTADYTF.

The CDR3 sequence is CASRRGGNTGELFF. In DNA form, the CDR3 reads TGTGCCAGCAGAAGGGGGGGGAACACCGGGGAGCTGTTTTTT. V and J are TRBV5-4 and TRBJ2-2; TRBD2 is a possible D gene (7 bases). V lost 5 bases, J lost 1 base, and 9 bases lay in between. The CDR3 spans 14 residues. The germline V gene has CDR1 SGHNT and CDR2 YYREEE (reference sequence). The full variable domain, with the rest looked up from reference TRBV5-4 and TRBJ2-2, is ETGVTQSPTHLIKTRGQQVTLRCSSQSGHNTVSWYQQALGQGPQFIFQYYREEENGRGNFPPRFSGLQFPNYSSELNVNALELDDSALYLCASRRGGNTGELFFGEGSRLTVL.

J is TRBJ1-6 and V is TRBV30; possibly TRBD1 for D (6 bases). The ends were cut back, 3 bases at V and 12 bases at J, with 15 bases in the middle. There are 13 residues in the CDR3. The V gene's germline CDR1 is GTSNPN and CDR2 SVGIG (reference sequence). The chain's CDR3 is CAWRGGSRGPLHF. The CDR3 coding sequence is TGTGCCTGGAGAGGGGGGTCTCGGGGACCCCTCCACTTT.

The V call is TRBV19, the J call TRBJ2-1; D tentatively reads TRBD1 or TRBD2 (5 bases each). The V gene lost 3 bases and the J gene lost 4 bases, with 25 bases spanning the gap. CDR1 and CDR2 from the germline V gene are LNHDA and SQIVND (reference sequence). This CDR3 is 19 amino acids long. The CDR3: CASSIGGRGPAGPYNEQFF. The CDR3 DNA is TGTGCCAGTAGTATTGGCGGGCGCGGTCCGGCAGGGCCGTACAATGAGCAGTTCTTC.

This rearrangement joins TRBV6-1 to TRBJ1-5; D unclear. Germline lookup yields CDR1 MNHNS and CDR2 SASEGT. Trimming took off 5 bases at V and 0 bases at J, with 8 bases between the two ends. The CDR3 spans 14 residues. The CDR3 spells CASSLYDSNQPQHF. The CDR3, as DNA: TGTGCCAGCAGTTTATACGATAGCAATCAGCCCCAGCATTTT.

The rearrangement uses TRBV5-1 and TRBJ2-7; 8 nucleotides align to TRBD1. CDR3 length equals 15 residues. The V and J ends lost 1 base and 1 base, in that order; junction bases with no gene match: 4. From germline, CDR1 is SGHRS and CDR2 YFSETQ. Written as DNA, the CDR3 is TGCGCCAGCAGCTTGCCCGGGACAGGATCCTACGAGCAGTACTTC. It codes for CASSLPGTGSYEQYF.

The V gene is TRBV5-4, the J gene TRBJ1-2; no definite D call. CDR1 SGHNT and CDR2 YYREEE come from the germline V gene (reference sequence). Trimming removed 0 bases at V and 6 bases at J, with 12 bases between. The CDR3 runs 14 residues. The CDR3 region has the DNA TGTGCCAGCAGCTTGGTTGGACGCACTAATGGCTACACCTTC. This encodes CASSLVGRTNGYTF.

Here the CDR3 reads CASSEGGILYEQYF. CDR3 in DNA: TGTGCCAGCAGTGAAGGTGGAATCCTCTACGAGCAGTACTTC. The chain is built from TRBV2 and TRBJ2-7; D unresolved. The CDR3 has 14 residues. CDR1 SNHLY and CDR2 FYNNEI come from the germline V gene. The germline V and J ends were trimmed by 1 base and 3 bases, with 10 bases remaining between them.

The chain combines TRBV30 with TRBJ2-1; tentatively, D is TRBD1 (5 bases). Looked up from germline, CDR1 is GTSNPN and CDR2 is SVGIG (reference sequence). This CDR3 comprises 13 residues. Trimming removed 0 bases at V and 10 bases at J, with 13 bases between. The CDR3 DNA sequence: TGTGCCTGGAGTGTAACTCATCCAGGGGAGCAGTTCTTC. Protein sequence: CAWSVTHPGEQFF.

J is TRBJ2-6 and V is TRBV7-9; no definite D call. Germline V lookup: CDR1 SEHNR, CDR2 FQNEAQ (reference sequence). V was clipped by 5 bases and J by 0 bases, with 17 bases between them. There are 18 residues in the CDR3. In DNA form, the CDR3 reads TGTGCCAGCAGCCTAAGGCCGGAACCCCTCTCTGGGGCCAACGTCCTGACTTTC. The encoded protein is CASSLRPEPLSGANVLTF.

The rearrangement links TRBV5-6 to TRBJ1-4; 9 bases line up with TRBD1. Germline lookup yields CDR1 SGHDT and CDR2 YYEEEE. The CDR3 runs to 16 residues. J was trimmed by 11 bases and V by 4 bases; bases with no gene match: 15. The CDR3 is CASSRRQGGTGSKLFF. Here the CDR3 DNA reads TGTGCCAGCAGCCGCCGACAGGGGGGAACAGGATCGAAACTGTTTTTT.

This clone was counted once. The V and J genes are TRBV7-6 and TRBJ1-1; D gene uncertain. CDR3 length: 13 amino acids. V was trimmed by 4 bases and J by 1 base, leaving 7 bases between them. Germline CDR1 is SGHVS and CDR2 is FNYEAQ. The CDR3 coding sequence is TGTGCCAGCAGCTCTGATTGGAACACTGAAGCTTTCTTT. Residues: CASSSDWNTEAFF.

CDR3 sequence: CASSEHGRGLLREQYF. The DNA for the CDR3 is TGTGCCAGCAGTGAACACGGCAGGGGGCTTTTGCGTGAGCAGTACTTC. The genes are TRBV6-1 and TRBJ2-7; 8 positions agree with TRBD1. The CDR3 runs 16 residues. V was pared by 2 bases and J by 7 bases, with 13 bases of the junction left unmatched. Germline loops: CDR1 MNHNS, CDR2 SASEGT.

This sequence joins TRBV19 and TRBJ2-1; 9 bases match TRBD1. The J segment lost 6 bases and the V segment lost 5 bases, leaving 5 bases of the junction unmatched. From germline, CDR1 is LNHDA and CDR2 SQIVND (reference sequence). CDR3 length: 14 amino acids. The chain's CDR3 is CASSAGTGPNEQFF. CDR3 bases: TGTGCCAGTAGTGCCGGGACAGGGCCCAATGAGCAGTTCTTC.

The V and J genes are TRBV29-1 and TRBJ2-1; D unresolved. The CDR3 totals 13 residues. V lost 2 bases and J 2 bases, leaving 7 bases between the germline ends. CDR1 is SQVTM and CDR2 is ANQGSEA in the germline V gene. CDR3 coding DNA: TGCAGCGTTGAACCGAATACCTACAATGAGCAGTTCTTC. It is translated as CSVEPNTYNEQFF.

The table lists this clone with a few counts. This rearrangement joins TRBV7-8 to TRBJ1-2; 7 bases agree with TRBD1. V gave up 5 bases and J gave up 7 bases; unmatched junction bases: 7. The CDR3 sequence is 13 residues long. CDR1 is SGHVS, CDR2 FQNEAQ, per germline. Written as DNA, the CDR3 is TGTGCCAGCAGCAGACAGGGTGGGGGTGGCTACACCTTC. Translation gives CASSRQGGGGYTF. Combining the CDR3 with reference TRBV7-8 and TRBJ1-2 gives the whole variable domain GAGVSQSPRYKVAKRGQDVALRCDPISGHVSLFWYQQALGQGPEFLTYFQNEAQLDKSGLPSDRFFAERPEGSVSTLKIQRTQQEDSAVYLCASSRQGGGGYTFGSGTRLTVV.

V and J are TRBV6-5 and TRBJ2-7; 7 positions match TRBD1. This CDR3 contains 12 residues. Trimming took 6 bases from V and 3 from J; bases not matched to a gene: 2. Germline assignment: CDR1 MNHEY and CDR2 SVGAGI. The CDR3 reads CASSRDSYEQYF. The CDR3 nucleotides are TGTGCCAGCAGCCGGGACAGCTACGAGCAGTACTTC.

The V call is TRBV6-5, the J call TRBJ1-5, with D perhaps TRBD1 (6 bases). This CDR3 has 13 amino acids. V was shortened by 7 bases and J by 3 bases, with 10 bases between the two germline ends. In germline, CDR1 is MNHEY, CDR2 SVGAGI. The CDR3 DNA reads TGTGCCAGCACCCGGGGGCCCAATCAGCCCCAGCATTTT. This gives the protein CASTRGPNQPQHF.

The V gene is TRBV19, the J gene TRBJ1-3, with TRBD1 identical over 10 bases. After removal of 6 bases from V and 4 bases from J, the junction contained 6 bases not matched to a gene. Germline V lookup: CDR1 LNHDA, CDR2 SQIVND (reference sequence). The CDR3 totals 15 residues. The CDR3 nucleotides are TGTGCCAGTAGCCCGGACAGGGGGGCCGGAAACACCATATATTTT. Protein: CASSPDRGAGNTIYF.

The J gene is TRBJ2-1, the V gene TRBV5-4; D remains ambiguous. CDR1 is SGHNT and CDR2 is YYREEE in the germline V gene (reference sequence). V was trimmed by 1 base and J by 7 bases, leaving 6 bases between them. The CDR3 is made up of 12 amino acids. CDR3 protein: CASSLKANEQFF. Here the CDR3 DNA reads TGTGCCAGCAGCTTGAAAGCAAATGAGCAGTTCTTC.

This clone was counted only a few times. The chain couples TRBV7-8 to TRBJ1-1; D is possibly TRBD1 (5 bases). CDR3 length: 12 amino acids. Germline CDR1 is SGHVS and CDR2 is FQNEAQ. The V end lost 8 bases, the J end lost 12 bases, and 19 bases lay between the germline ends. The CDR3 nucleotides read TGTGCCAGCTCTTTAGGGTCCCAGGGAACTTTCTTT. Translation gives CASSLGSQGTFF. The full variable domain, rest sourced from reference TRBV7-8 and TRBJ1-1, is GAGVSQSPRYKVAKRGQDVALRCDPISGHVSLFWYQQALGQGPEFLTYFQNEAQLDKSGLPSDRFFAERPEGSVSTLKIQRTQQEDSAVYLCASSLGSQGTFFGQGTRLTVV.

The chain is built from TRBV7-6 and TRBJ2-2, with TRBD2 identical over 8 bases. Germline V gives CDR1 SGHVS, CDR2 FNYEAQ. This CDR3 is built from 15 residues. V gave up 1 base and J gave up 3 bases; unmatched junction bases: 1. The CDR3 nucleotides are TGTGCCAGCAGCTTAGTCGGGGGGGACACCGGGGAGCTGTTTTTT. It yields the protein CASSLVGGDTGELFF.

In this sample, this clone turned up a few times. V usage is TRBV4-2 and J usage is TRBJ1-3, with 10 bases that match TRBD1. Per germline, CDR1 LGHNA and CDR2 YNFKEQ. The V segment lost 1 base and the J segment 4 bases; nucleotides outside the gene matches: 1. The CDR3 sequence is 15 residues long. CDR3 DNA: TGTGCCAGCAGCCAAGGGACAGGGGGAGGAAACACCATATATTTT. Its protein product is CASSQGTGGGNTIYF.

CDR3 DNA: TGTGCTAGTGGTAAAGGACTAGCGGGGGACACAGATACGCAGTATTTT. This encodes CASGKGLAGDTDTQYF. The rearrangement joins TRBV12-5 to TRBJ2-3, with 13 bases identical to TRBD2. Germline V CDR1 and CDR2: LGHNT, FRNRAP. The CDR3 is 16 residues long. With V trimmed by 5 bases and J by 2 bases, 4 bases remained unmatched. The variable domain in full, with the rest retrieved from reference TRBV12-5 and TRBJ2-3, is DARVTQTPRHKVTEMGQEVTMRCQPILGHNTVFWYRQTMMQGLELLAYFRNRAPLDDSGMPKDRFSAEMPDATLATLKIQPSEPRDSAVYFCASGKGLAGDTDTQYFGPGTRLTVL.

This clone occurred a few times. The CDR3 region has the DNA TGTGCCAGCAGCCAAGGGCTCCGAACAGGGGGCAATGAAAAACTGTTTTTT. Translated, it gives CASSQGLRTGGNEKLFF. This rearrangement joins TRBV14 to TRBJ1-4; TRBD1 agrees at 9 bases. The germline V gene encodes CDR1 SGHDN and CDR2 FVKESK. The J segment lost 5 bases and the V segment lost 1 base, leaving 8 bases of the junction unmatched. The CDR3 is made up of 17 amino acids.

V gene TRBV6-5 combines with J gene TRBJ1-1; D not certain. This CDR3 is built from 12 residues. From germline, CDR1 is MNHEY and CDR2 SVGAGI. V was trimmed by 0 bases and J by 8 bases, leaving 7 bases between them. The CDR3 DNA is TGTGCCAGCAGTTACTCCGGGAAGGAAGCTTTCTTT. It is translated as CASSYSGKEAFF.

The chain carries TRBV5-1 and TRBJ2-2; 9 bases fit TRBD1. Unmatched junction bases numbered 6, after V lost 4 bases and J lost 5 bases. Germline lookup yields CDR1 SGHRS and CDR2 YFSETQ. This CDR3 is 15 amino acids long. The CDR3 spells CASSVQGQGTGELFF. CDR3 in DNA: TGCGCCAGCAGCGTTCAAGGACAGGGGACCGGGGAGCTGTTTTTT.

CDR3: CASSATDQPQHF. As DNA, the CDR3 is TGTGCCAGCAGTGCGACAGATCAGCCCCAGCATTTT. The V call is TRBV2, the J call TRBJ1-5; possible D gene TRBD1, 5 bases. The V end lost 4 bases, the J end lost 5 bases, and 6 bases lay between the germline ends. The CDR3 contains 12 residues. Germline assignment: CDR1 SNHLY and CDR2 FYNNEI.

Judged by abundance, this clone is medium-sized (0.01 to 0.1%). The chain employs TRBV6-5 and TRBJ1-5, with D perhaps TRBD1 (6 bases). CDR3 size: 14 residues. In germline, CDR1 is MNHEY, CDR2 SVGAGI. V lost 7 bases and J 4 bases, leaving 14 bases between the germline ends. CDR3 coding DNA: TGTGCCAGCACTATAACCCAGGGGAATCAGCCCCAGCATTTT. Translated: CASTITQGNQPQHF.

The chain is built from TRBV9 and TRBJ2-7; possibly TRBD2 for D (5 bases). V was pared by 0 bases and J by 0 bases, with 13 bases between. Germline CDR1 SGDLS, CDR2 YYNGEE. CDR3 length: 16 amino acids. CDR3 sequence reads: CASSVGERTDSYEQYF. The CDR3 DNA reads as TGTGCCAGCAGCGTAGGGGAGCGGACGGACTCCTACGAGCAGTACTTC.